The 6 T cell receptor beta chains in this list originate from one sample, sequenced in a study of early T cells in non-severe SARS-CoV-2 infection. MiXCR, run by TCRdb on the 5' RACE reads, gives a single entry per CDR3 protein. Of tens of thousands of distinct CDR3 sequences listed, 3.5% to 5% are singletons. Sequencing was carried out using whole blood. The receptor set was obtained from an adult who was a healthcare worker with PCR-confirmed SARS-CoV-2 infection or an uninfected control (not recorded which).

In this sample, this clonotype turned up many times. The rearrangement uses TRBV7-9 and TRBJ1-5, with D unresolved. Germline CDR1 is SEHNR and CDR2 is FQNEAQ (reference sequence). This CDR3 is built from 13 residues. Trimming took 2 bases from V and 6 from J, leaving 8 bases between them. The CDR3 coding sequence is TGTGCCAGCAGCTTAATTACGTCTCAGCCCCAGCATTTT. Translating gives CASSLITSQPQHF.

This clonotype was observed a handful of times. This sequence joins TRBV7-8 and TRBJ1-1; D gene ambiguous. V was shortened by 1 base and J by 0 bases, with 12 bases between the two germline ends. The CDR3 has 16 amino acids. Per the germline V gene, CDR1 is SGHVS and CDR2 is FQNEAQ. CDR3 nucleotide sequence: TGTGCCAGCAGCTTAGTGGCCAGTCTAATGAACACTGAAGCTTTCTTT. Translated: CASSLVASLMNTEAFF.

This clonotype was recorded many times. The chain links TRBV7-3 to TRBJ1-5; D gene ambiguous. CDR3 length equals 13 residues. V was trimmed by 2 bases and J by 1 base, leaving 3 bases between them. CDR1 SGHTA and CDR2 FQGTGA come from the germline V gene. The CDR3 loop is CASSLWSNQPQHF. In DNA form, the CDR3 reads TGTGCCAGCAGCTTATGGAGCAATCAGCCCCAGCATTTT. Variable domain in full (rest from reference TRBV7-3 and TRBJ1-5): GAGVSQTPSNKVTEKGKYVELRCDPISGHTALYWYRQSLGQGPEFLIYFQGTGAADDSGLPNDRFFAVRPEGSVSTLKIQRTERGDSAVYLCASSLWSNQPQHFGDGTRLSIL.

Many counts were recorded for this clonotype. The DNA for the CDR3 is TGTGCCAGCAGTTCCTACAATGAGCAGTTCTTC. This encodes CASSSYNEQFF. V and J are TRBV28 and TRBJ2-1; unclear D gene. In germline, CDR1 is MDHEN, CDR2 SYDVKM. Between the trimmed V and J ends, which lost 4 bases and 2 bases, there was a span of 0 bases. This CDR3 has 11 amino acids.

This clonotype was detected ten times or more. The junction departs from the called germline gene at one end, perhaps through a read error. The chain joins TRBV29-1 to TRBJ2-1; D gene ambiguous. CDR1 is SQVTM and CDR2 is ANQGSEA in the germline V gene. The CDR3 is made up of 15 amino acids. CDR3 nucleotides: TGCAGCGTTTGTTGTGCAGTATCATACTACGATGAGCAGTTCTTC. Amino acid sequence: CSVCCAVSYYDEQFF.

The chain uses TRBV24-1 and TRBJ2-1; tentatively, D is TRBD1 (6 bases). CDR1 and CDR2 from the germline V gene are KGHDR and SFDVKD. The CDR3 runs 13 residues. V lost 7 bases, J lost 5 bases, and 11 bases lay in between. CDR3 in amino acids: CATSGQLDNEQFF. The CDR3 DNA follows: TGTGCCACCAGCGGACAGTTGGACAATGAGCAGTTCTTC.